The 32 T cell receptor beta chains given below trace back to one sample, sequenced in a study of blood T cells in healthy people across ages. For the second PCR, which ran for 7 to 11 cycles, a sample-barcoded 5' primer and a J-beta primer mix were used. One entry per CDR3 protein results from TCRdb running MiXCR on the 5' RACE reads. The repertoire includes over a million distinct CDR3 sequences, approximately 26% of them detected once, and approximately 0.75% sits in the top ten. The sample was also linked to a second study, of T cells of mothers and their children.

Sequencing was performed on blood. The source of these receptors is a girl aged 2 to 10 in good health.

This sequence joins TRBV12-3 or TRBV12-4 and TRBJ1-1; D call uncertain. V lost 9 bases to trimming and J lost 3 bases, with 14 bases between them. The CDR3 has 13 amino acids. Here the CDR3 DNA reads TGTGCCAGTTCCGGACGGCTGGACACTGAAGCTTTCTTT. This sequence encodes CASSGRLDTEAFF.

The V and J genes are TRBV19 and TRBJ2-2; maybe TRBD2 (7 bases). The CDR3 extends over 16 amino acids. Germline CDR1 and CDR2: LNHDA and SQIVND (reference sequence). The V end was cut by 5 bases, the J end by 2 bases, with 15 bases between. This CDR3 is CASSHSGGENTGELFF. CDR3 bases: TGTGCCAGTAGTCACTCGGGGGGCGAAAACACCGGGGAGCTGTTTTTT.

V is TRBV27 and J is TRBJ1-2; 9 bases are shared with TRBD1. Germline loops: CDR1 MNHEY, CDR2 SMNVEV (reference sequence). Germline trimming cut 6 bases from V and 3 bases from J; bases unmatched to any gene: 8. The CDR3 has 15 residues. The CDR3 reads CASSPGQGFYYGYTF. The CDR3 DNA reads as TGTGCCAGCAGCCCGGGACAGGGTTTTTACTATGGCTACACCTTC.

V gene TRBV5-1 combines with J gene TRBJ1-1; D call uncertain. V lost 4 bases to trimming and J lost 5 bases, with 18 bases between them. This CDR3 region has 15 residues. Germline CDR1 reads SGHRS; CDR2 reads YFSETQ. The CDR3 reads CASSPLEGQKTEAFF. For the CDR3, the DNA is TGCGCCAGCAGCCCCTTGGAAGGTCAGAAAACTGAAGCTTTCTTT.

This clonotype was observed a few times. The chain employs TRBV28 and TRBJ2-1; 9 positions agree with TRBD1. The CDR3 runs to 15 residues. Per the germline V gene, CDR1 is MDHEN and CDR2 is SYDVKM. V gave up 4 bases and J gave up 7 bases; unmatched junction bases: 8. The DNA of the CDR3 is TGTGCCAGCAGTTCGCGAGGGACAGGGAATAATGAGCAGTTCTTC. As protein: CASSSRGTGNNEQFF.

The chain combines TRBV24-1 with TRBJ2-5; D perhaps matches TRBD2 (6 bases). V dropped 3 bases and J dropped 2 bases, with 24 bases sitting between them. CDR3 length equals 19 residues. CDR1 and CDR2 (germline): KGHDR, SFDVKD. CDR3 sequence: CATSDLTPQEGFIQETQYF. DNA for the CDR3: TGTGCCACCAGTGATCTGACCCCTCAGGAGGGGTTTATACAAGAGACCCAGTACTTC.

The chain is built from TRBV11-2 and TRBJ2-1; tentatively, D is TRBD1 (6 bases). CDR1 SGHAT and CDR2 FQNNGV come from the germline V gene. V was shortened by 6 bases and J by 3 bases, with 12 bases between the two germline ends. There are 14 residues in the CDR3. CDR3 amino acids: CASRKLDSYNEQFF. In DNA form, the CDR3 reads TGTGCCAGCAGGAAATTGGACAGCTACAATGAGCAGTTCTTC. Drawing the rest from reference TRBV11-2 and TRBJ2-1, the complete variable domain is EAGVAQSPRYKIIEKRQSVAFWCNPISGHATLYWYQQILGQGPKLLIQFQNNGVVDDSQLPKDRFSAERLKGVDSTLKIQPAKLEDSAVYLCASRKLDSYNEQFFGPGTRLTVL.

This clonotype was seen a few times. The V and J genes are TRBV28 and TRBJ2-5; D unclear. Trimming removed 10 bases at V and 0 bases at J, with 15 bases between. Germline CDR1 reads MDHEN; CDR2 reads SYDVKM. This CDR3 contains 14 residues. The CDR3: CATSRLGYQETQYF. CDR3 nucleotides: TGTGCCACCTCACGCCTGGGGTACCAAGAGACCCAGTACTTC.

This clonotype has a handful of counts. The rearrangement joins TRBV10-2 to TRBJ1-2; TRBD1 agrees at 7 bases. The CDR3 runs to 16 residues. V lost 0 bases and J lost 4; bases outside the gene matches: 8. Germline V CDR1 and CDR2: WSHSY, SAAADI. In DNA form, the CDR3 reads TGCGCCAGCAGTGAGTCCCCCGGGACAGATACCTATGGCTACACCTTC. Residues: CASSESPGTDTYGYTF.

The chain has TRBV19 and TRBJ2-5; possibly TRBD1 or TRBD2 for D (5 bases each). Trimming stripped 8 bases from V and 2 bases from J, with 12 bases between. CDR1 and CDR2 (germline): LNHDA, SQIVND (reference sequence). The CDR3 spans 13 residues. The chain's CDR3 is CASESEGQETQYF. CDR3 sequence (DNA): TGTGCCAGTGAAAGCGAGGGGCAAGAGACCCAGTACTTC.

The chain has TRBV28 and TRBJ2-1; D unresolved. The closer fit of TRBJ2-5 to the DNA end suggests the J call may be wrong. Germline V gene lookup returns CDR1 MDHEN and CDR2 SYDVKM. The CDR3 totals 15 residues. The chain's CDR3 is CASSFTKFLWETQYF. CDR3 bases: TGTGCCAGCAGTTTTACGAAGTTTTTATGGGAGACCCAGTACTTC.

This clonotype was seen a handful of times. The chain links TRBV6-2 or TRBV6-3 to TRBJ2-7, with D perhaps TRBD1 (5 bases). CDR1 and CDR2 (germline): MNHEY, SVGEGT. The CDR3 is 13 residues long. V was trimmed by 7 bases and J by 3 bases, leaving 13 bases between them. The CDR3 bases are TGTGCCAGCACTCACAGGAGCTTCTACGAGCAGTACTTC. Amino acids: CASTHRSFYEQYF.

Comments on this clonotype: A read error may be the cause here, since a much bigger clone is one base away. V and J are TRBV7-2 and TRBJ2-5, with 8 bases aligning to TRBD2. CDR3 size: 14 residues. Germline CDR1 SGHTA, CDR2 FQGNSA. CDR3 residues: CASSYTSGQETRYF. For the CDR3, the DNA is TGTGCCAGCAGCTATACTAGCGGCCAAGAGACCCGGTACTTC.

A single count supports this clonotype. The chain recombines TRBV7-2 with TRBJ2-3; D perhaps matches TRBD2 (6 bases). The germline V gene has CDR1 SGHTA and CDR2 FQGNSA. The length of the CDR3 is 14 residues. Trimming took off 5 bases at V and 2 bases at J, with 11 bases between the two ends. Here the CDR3 reads CASSGRDFTDTQYF. The DNA of the CDR3 is TGTGCCAGCAGCGGCCGGGACTTCACAGATACGCAGTATTTT. The full variable domain, with the rest looked up from reference TRBV7-2 and TRBJ2-3, is GAGVSQSPSNKVTEKGKDVELRCDPISGHTALYWYRQSLGQGLEFLIYFQGNSAPDKSGLPSDRFSAERTGGSVSTLTIQRTQQEDSAVYLCASSGRDFTDTQYFGPGTRLTVL.

This clonotype turned up a few times. The chain links TRBV9 to TRBJ2-1; D not resolved. Between the trimmed V and J ends, which lost 1 base and 0 bases, there was a span of 11 bases. CDR1 is SGDLS, CDR2 YYNGEE, per germline. The length of the CDR3 is 16 residues. The CDR3 DNA follows: TGTGCCAGCAGCGTAAGAACTGTACCCTCCTACAATGAGCAGTTCTTC. It yields the protein CASSVRTVPSYNEQFF.

The V call is TRBV12-3 or TRBV12-4, the J call TRBJ2-3; D not certain. This CDR3 is 15 amino acids long. Trimming took 6 bases from V and 2 from J, leaving 15 bases between them. The CDR3 coding sequence is TGTGCCAGCAGCCGACGAGAGACCCACACAGATACGCAGTATTTT. Amino acid sequence: CASSRRETHTDTQYF.

V gene TRBV27 combines with J gene TRBJ2-5; D assignment may be TRBD1 or TRBD2 (5 bases each). The J call may not be correct, given that the DNA end is closer to TRBJ2-1. Germline loops: CDR1 MNHEY, CDR2 SMNVEV (reference sequence). The CDR3 runs 17 residues. The CDR3 DNA is TGTGCCAGCAGTCCGCAGGGAGTAATGGACCCCTACAATGAGCAGTTCTTC. It specifies CASSPQGVMDPYNEQFF.

The genes are TRBV5-1 and TRBJ2-1; D is perhaps TRBD2 (5 bases). The end of the DNA is better explained by TRBJ2-5, so the J call may be wrong. CDR1 is SGHRS, CDR2 YFSETQ, per germline. This CDR3 comprises 13 residues. CDR3 coding DNA: TGCGCCAGCAGCTTTTGGACTGGGGAGACCCAGTACTTC. Its protein is CASSFWTGETQYF.

The chain joins TRBV29-1 to TRBJ1-1; D uncertain. The CDR3 is 13 amino acids. V lost 1 base to trimming and J lost 3 bases, with 9 bases between them. Per the germline V gene, CDR1 is SQVTM and CDR2 is ANQGSEA. CDR3 sequence: CSVEVKEDTEAFF. CDR3 nucleotide sequence: TGCAGCGTTGAAGTAAAGGAGGACACTGAAGCTTTCTTT. Variable domain in full (rest from reference TRBV29-1 and TRBJ1-1): SAVISQKPSRDICQRGTSLTIQCQVDSQVTMMFWYRQQPGQSLTLIATANQGSEATYESGFVIDKFPISRPNLTFSTLTVSNMSPEDSSIYLCSVEVKEDTEAFFGQGTRLTVV.

CDR3: CATSGGRTDTQYF. The CDR3 coding sequence is TGTGCCACCAGCGGGGGCCGCACAGATACGCAGTATTTT. The chain links TRBV12-3 or TRBV12-4 to TRBJ2-3; 8 nucleotides align to TRBD2. The CDR3 is 13 residues long. V shed 10 bases and J 1 base; nucleotides not matched to a gene: 4.

This rearrangement joins TRBV27 to TRBJ2-1, with D unclear. The V end lost 7 bases, the J end lost 7 bases, and 14 bases lay between the germline ends. Per the germline V gene, CDR1 is MNHEY and CDR2 is SMNVEV (reference sequence). CDR3 length equals 13 residues. The CDR3 loop is CASTTIGWNEQFF. CDR3 in DNA: TGTGCCAGCACGACAATAGGGTGGAATGAGCAGTTCTTC.

The chain recombines TRBV20-1 with TRBJ2-5, with D maybe TRBD2 (6 bases). Germline CDR1 reads DFQATT; CDR2 reads SNEGSKA (reference sequence). This CDR3 has 16 residues. V shed 3 bases and J shed 0 bases, with 17 bases lying between them. The CDR3 reads CSARRVGGAHQETQYF. CDR3 sequence (DNA): TGCAGTGCTAGGAGGGTTGGCGGGGCACACCAAGAGACCCAGTACTTC.

This rearrangement joins TRBV7-2 to TRBJ2-7; D call uncertain. V was pared by 5 bases and J by 2 bases, with 10 bases between. The CDR3 totals 13 residues. Per germline, CDR1 SGHTA and CDR2 FQGNSA. The CDR3 reads CASSPEPAYEQYF. The CDR3 DNA reads TGTGCCAGCAGCCCCGAACCAGCCTACGAGCAGTACTTC.

This clonotype was seen a few times. J is TRBJ2-5 and V is TRBV15; D gene uncertain. The DNA end favors TRBJ2-7, so the J call may be wrong. The germline gives CDR1 LNHNV, CDR2 YYDKDF (reference sequence). The CDR3 is 13 amino acids. The CDR3 region is CATSRFLTYEQYF. The CDR3 coding sequence is TGTGCCACCAGCAGATTCTTAACCTACGAGCAGTACTTC.

This clonotype showed up just a few times. The chain joins TRBV5-1 to TRBJ2-7; the match to TRBD1 covers 9 bases. The J segment lost 4 bases and the V segment lost 5 bases, leaving 7 bases of the junction unmatched. The CDR3 consists of 14 residues. Germline CDR1 is SGHRS and CDR2 is YFSETQ. CDR3 coding DNA: TGCGCCAGCAGGTCCGGGACAGGGCCTTACGAGCAGTACTTC. Its protein product is CASRSGTGPYEQYF.

As regards this clonotype: A far larger clone lies a single base away; this is likely a read error. The genes are TRBV28 and TRBJ2-5; D is ambiguous. Germline-derived CDR1 and CDR2 are MDHEN and SYDVKM. The CDR3 totals 11 residues. The V gene lost 7 bases and the J gene lost 1 base, with 4 bases spanning the gap. The CDR3 region is CASTFQETQYF. The CDR3 DNA is TGTGCCAGCACCTTCCAAGAGACCCAGTACTTC.

This chain links TRBV4-1 with TRBJ1-2; D remains unclear. The CDR3 totals 15 residues. Deletions cut 2 bases from V and 4 bases from J, with 14 bases between. Per the germline V gene, CDR1 is MGHRA and CDR2 is YSYEKL. The CDR3 nucleotides read TGCGCCAGCAGCCAATTAAGAGGGCTGACCTATGGCTACACCTTC. Its protein is CASSQLRGLTYGYTF.

This chain joins TRBV6-6 and TRBJ2-1; D is possibly TRBD1 or TRBD2 (5 bases each). The CDR3 runs 14 residues. Trimming shortened V by 0 bases and J by 7 bases, and 10 bases separated the two germline ends. Per germline, CDR1 MNHNY and CDR2 SVGAGI (reference sequence). CDR3 loop: CASSYSMRGNEQFF. The CDR3 nucleotides are TGTGCCAGCAGTTACTCGATGAGGGGAAATGAGCAGTTCTTC.

This clonotype appeared a few times. V is TRBV3-1 and J is TRBJ2-1, with 7 bases identical to TRBD2. CDR1 and CDR2 (germline): LGHDT, YNNKEL (reference sequence). The CDR3 sequence is 14 residues long. The J segment lost 6 bases and the V segment lost 4 bases, leaving 6 bases of the junction unmatched. The CDR3 DNA reads TGTGCCAGCAGCCTGGGGGAGGGTAGCAATGAGCAGTTCTTC. This encodes CASSLGEGSNEQFF.

This clonotype has a count of ten or more. The junction does not match germline at one end; this may be a read error. This chain joins TRBV3-1 and TRBJ2-5; D unresolved. The germline V gene has CDR1 LGHDT and CDR2 YNNKEL (reference sequence). The CDR3 spans 11 residues. DNA for the CDR3: TGCGCCAGCAGCCAAAGAGAGACCCAGTACTTC. Its translation: CASSQRETQYF.

The rearrangement uses TRBV7-9 and TRBJ2-5, with D tentatively TRBD2 (6 bases). TRBJ2-7 explains the end of the DNA better; the J call may be wrong. This CDR3 is 15 amino acids long. Germline V gene data show CDR1 as SEHNR and CDR2 as FQNEAQ (reference sequence). CDR3 DNA sequence: TGTGCCAGCAGCTTAGGTCGGGGGTTGATCTACGAGCAGTACTTC. This translates into CASSLGRGLIYEQYF.

This clonotype was seen a single time. The chain recombines TRBV20-1 with TRBJ2-5; D is uncertain. The DNA end is more similar to TRBJ2-7, so the J call may be wrong. This CDR3 spans 15 amino acids. CDR1 DFQATT and CDR2 SNEGSKA come from the germline V gene (reference sequence). The CDR3 spells CSAHGVGFPSYEQYF. DNA of the CDR3: TGCAGTGCGCACGGAGTCGGATTCCCCTCCTACGAGCAGTACTTC.